Reported below is one TCR beta chain. Its target is unknown. Each CDR3 protein gets one entry after TCRdb re-called the RT-PCR reads with MiXCR. Of roughly 700,000 distinct CDR3 sequences in the sample, about 15% are singletons; the top ten hold 6% to 7%. The sample originates from a study of response to subunit inactivated influenza vaccine. Study-level points and caveats: That few new T cells are recruited by each seasonal influenza vaccination was the authors' suggestion.

This CDR3 region has 13 residues. Trimming took 0 bases from V and 10 from J, leaving 10 bases between them. CDR1 is LNHNV and CDR2 is YYDKDF in the germline V gene (reference sequence). The TCR comes from a man aged 50-59 years who received an inactivated influenza vaccine. This chain links TRBV15 with TRBJ2-1; D is unclear. This material consisted of PBMCs from blood, taken roughly 2 weeks before vaccination. The CDR3 loop is CATSRDKQGEQFF. CDR3 DNA sequence: TGTGCCACCAGCAGAGATAAACAAGGCGAGCAGTTCTTC.